This passage covers 10 T cell receptor beta chains from one sample sequenced in a study of identifying expanded T cells in peripheral blood. TCRdb keeps only in-frame clones here, not all; method: immunoSEQ multiplex PCR. The table has under 150,000 clones, 65% to 90% seen once. The source material was blood. These receptors originate from a person aged 18 to 70 in good health.

The V call is TRBV4-2, the J call TRBJ2-1; maybe TRBD2 (6 bases). The V end lost 4 bases, the J end lost 2 bases, and 12 bases lay between the germline ends. Germline CDR1 LGHNA, CDR2 YNFKEQ. The CDR3 totals 15 residues. The CDR3 DNA reads TGTGCCAGCAGCCGGGGACTGGAAACCTACAATGAGCAGTTCTTC. It is translated as CASSRGLETYNEQFF.

This clone is a singleton in its sample. The chain couples TRBV5-6 to TRBJ2-2, with 7 bases matching TRBD2. CDR1 is SGHDT, CDR2 YYEEEE, per germline. Unmatched junction bases numbered 4, after V lost 2 bases and J lost 6 bases. There are 14 residues in the CDR3. CDR3 in DNA: TGTGCCAGCAGCTTCGCGGGGGTATCCGGGGAGCTGTTTTTT. Protein: CASSFAGVSGELFF.

Only one count was recorded for this clone. The rearrangement joins TRBV6-5 to TRBJ2-7; D is undetermined. With 0 bases removed from V and 9 bases from J, the gap between germline ends came to 15 bases. CDR1 and CDR2 (germline): MNHEY, SVGAGI. The CDR3 consists of 14 residues. This chain's CDR3 is CASSYSRTDARQYF. The CDR3 DNA is TGTGCCAGCAGTTACTCCCGCACGGATGCACGGCAGTACTTC.

This chain links TRBV7-3 with TRBJ1-2; D remains ambiguous. The CDR3 has 13 amino acids. V was pared by 4 bases and J by 2 bases, with 8 bases between. Germline loops: CDR1 SGHTA, CDR2 FQGTGA. CDR3 region: CASSSGPNYGYTF. The CDR3 DNA reads TGTGCCAGCAGCTCCGGGCCGAACTATGGCTACACCTTC.

This clone is a singleton in its sample. V and J are TRBV7-6 and TRBJ1-1; 7 nucleotides align to TRBD1. Germline V lookup: CDR1 SGHVS, CDR2 FNYEAQ. The CDR3 loop spans 18 amino acids. V dropped 1 base and J dropped 0; count of bases not matched to a gene: 11. The CDR3 DNA sequence: TGTGCCAGCAGCTTAGACGCCCGACAGGGTCGGGTGAACACTGAAGCTTTCTTT. As protein: CASSLDARQGRVNTEAFF.

CDR3 protein: CASSVLSNTGELFF. CDR3 coding DNA: TGTGCCAGCAGTGTACTTTCCAACACCGGGGAGCTGTTTTTT. The chain is built from TRBV25-1 and TRBJ2-2; D is undetermined. V was pared by 4 bases and J by 2 bases, with 8 bases between. The CDR3 spans 14 residues. From germline, CDR1 is MGHDK and CDR2 SYGVNS.

The CDR3 region is CASSIGTGGGNTIYF. CDR3 DNA sequence: TGTGCCAGCAGCATCGGGACAGGGGGCGGAAACACCATATATTTT. The chain couples TRBV9 to TRBJ1-3; 12 bases fit TRBD1. Germline V gives CDR1 SGDLS, CDR2 YYNGEE. The trim removed 4 bases at V and 4 bases at J, leaving 3 bases unmatched. The CDR3 spans 15 residues.

V is TRBV4-2 and J is TRBJ2-6, with D tentatively TRBD2 (5 bases). The CDR3 is 16 amino acids. V was clipped by 3 bases and J by 2 bases, with 11 bases between them. Germline V gene data show CDR1 as LGHNA and CDR2 as YNFKEQ. The DNA of the CDR3 is TGTGCCAGCAGCCACGAAGCGGTTCCTGGGGCCAACGTCCTGACTTTC. Translating gives CASSHEAVPGANVLTF.

The chain is built from TRBV7-3 and TRBJ2-2; D remains unclear. Trimming took 5 bases from V and 5 from J, leaving 15 bases between them. CDR3 length: 15 residues. Germline loops: CDR1 SGHTA, CDR2 FQGTGA. This CDR3 reads CASSPGPVETGELFF. Here the CDR3 DNA reads TGTGCCAGCAGCCCCGGGCCTGTTGAGACCGGGGAGCTGTTTTTT.

The chain uses TRBV7-2 and TRBJ2-7; possibly TRBD1 for D (6 bases). The germline V and J ends were trimmed by 4 bases and 3 bases, with 16 bases remaining between them. This CDR3 region has 15 residues. Germline loops: CDR1 SGHTA, CDR2 FQGNSA. CDR3 amino acids: CASSSRDTNLYEQYF. DNA of the CDR3: TGTGCCAGCAGCTCCCGGGACACTAACCTCTACGAGCAGTACTTC.